Presented here are 12 T cell receptor beta chains from one specimen sequenced in a study of blood T cell repertoires in COVID-19 (dated by TCRdb to the early 2020s). Library creation used the immunoSEQ multiplex PCR assay. TCRdb limited this immuneACCESS table to in-frame rearrangements with V and J called. A share of clones is missing; checked studies link under half to unresolved V genes, and the rest is unexplained. In all, the sample holds approximately 130,000 clones, and roughly four fifths of those were seen once. The ten largest account for about a sixth of the sample. The specimen was PBMCs or T cells enriched from blood (not recorded which). The receptors shown here come from a man aged 25-45 years who had recovered from COVID-19.

This clone was recorded once. The chain combines TRBV5-1 with TRBJ1-1; D is unresolved. V lost 3 bases and J lost 3, with 12 bases in between. Germline-derived CDR1 and CDR2 are SGHRS and YFSETQ. CDR3 length: 14 residues. This CDR3 is CASSWAGADTEAFF. The CDR3 region has the DNA TGCGCCAGCAGCTGGGCCGGAGCGGACACTGAAGCTTTCTTT.

V gene TRBV18 combines with J gene TRBJ2-7; D is possibly TRBD2 (6 bases). The CDR3 sequence is 12 residues long. The V gene lost 6 bases and the J gene lost 0 bases, with 6 bases spanning the gap. Germline V gene sequence: CDR1 KGHSH, CDR2 LQKENI. Here the CDR3 DNA reads TGTGCCAGCTCGGGACTCTCCTACGAGCAGTACTTC. It specifies CASSGLSYEQYF. The whole variable domain, filled in from reference TRBV18 and TRBJ2-7, reads NAGVMQNPRHLVRRRGQEARLRCSPMKGHSHVYWYRQLPEEGLKFMVYLQKENIIDESGMPKERFSAEFPKEGPSILRIQQVVRGDSAAYFCASSGLSYEQYFGPGTRLTVT.

This clone was found a few times. This sequence joins TRBV19 and TRBJ2-3, with D possibly being TRBD1 (6 bases). Germline lookup yields CDR1 LNHDA and CDR2 SQIVND (reference sequence). The CDR3 runs to 13 residues. Trimming stripped 4 bases from V and 5 bases from J, with 10 bases between. CDR3 residues: CASSTTGIDTQYF. The CDR3 DNA reads as TGTGCCAGTAGTACCACAGGGATAGATACGCAGTATTTT. Looking up the rest from reference TRBV19 and TRBJ2-3 gives the full variable domain: DGGITQSPKYLFRKEGQNVTLSCEQNLNHDAMYWYRQDPGQGLRLIYYSQIVNDFQKGDIAEGYSVSREKKESFPLTVTSAQKNPTAFYLCASSTTGIDTQYFGPGTRLTVL.

This chain connects TRBV27 to TRBJ2-1; 10 bases map to TRBD2. CDR3 length equals 15 residues. Losses at the gene ends were 3 bases for V and 3 bases for J; bases not matched to a gene: 2. Germline CDR1 is MNHEY and CDR2 is SMNVEV (reference sequence). This CDR3 is CASSLWTSGYNEQFF. The DNA of the CDR3 is TGTGCCAGCAGTTTGTGGACTAGCGGCTACAATGAGCAGTTCTTC.

The chain employs TRBV19 and TRBJ1-1, with a tentative D call TRBD1 (5 bases). V lost 7 bases and J 5 bases, leaving 20 bases between the germline ends. This CDR3 has 15 amino acids. Germline V gene lookup returns CDR1 LNHDA and CDR2 SQIVND (reference sequence). The DNA for the CDR3 is TGTGCCAGTACCCTACCCGGGACTTTTGGGACTGAAGCTTTCTTT. This gives the protein CASTLPGTFGTEAFF.

The chain combines TRBV11-2 with TRBJ1-3; no clear D. CDR1 and CDR2 (germline): SGHAT, FQNNGV. Trimming took 8 bases from V and 1 from J, leaving 9 bases between them. This CDR3 is 13 amino acids long. CDR3 coding DNA: TGTGCCAGCCTGCCGGGTTCTGGAAACACCATATATTTT. Translating gives CASLPGSGNTIYF.

V and J are TRBV3-1 (or the pseudogene TRBV3-2) and TRBJ2-2; 8 bases are shared with TRBD2. The CDR3 loop spans 16 amino acids. J was trimmed by 3 bases and V by 4 bases; bases with no gene match: 7. Per germline, CDR1 LGHDT and CDR2 YNNKEL (reference sequence). The DNA for the CDR3 is TGTGCCAGCAGCCCAGGCACACTAGCGGACACCGGGGAGCTGTTTTTT. Translating it yields CASSPGTLADTGELFF.

The chain couples TRBV10-2 to TRBJ2-7; TRBD2 aligns across 8 bases. CDR1 and CDR2 from the germline V gene are WSHSY and SAAADI. This CDR3 has 15 amino acids. The CDR3 region has the DNA TGCGCCAGTTCCAACGGGGGGGGGAGATCCTTCGAGCAGTACGTC. Amino acid sequence: CASSNGGGRSFEQYV.

This chain connects TRBV5-1 to TRBJ2-3; 15 bases are shared with TRBD2. Germline V gives CDR1 SGHRS, CDR2 YFSETQ. The CDR3 covers 19 residues. V lost 3 bases to trimming and J lost 1 base; unmatched junction nucleotides: 9. The CDR3 reads CASSWGGLAGGPRTDTQYF. In DNA form, the CDR3 reads TGCGCCAGCAGCTGGGGTGGACTAGCGGGGGGGCCTCGCACAGATACGCAGTATTTT. The full variable domain, rest sourced from reference TRBV5-1 and TRBJ2-3, is KAGVTQTPRYLIKTRGQQVTLSCSPISGHRSVSWYQQTPGQGLQFLFEYFSETQRNKGNFPGRFSGRQFSNSRSEMNVSTLELGDSALYLCASSWGGLAGGPRTDTQYFGPGTRLTVL.

V and J are TRBV5-6 and TRBJ1-4; D unclear. The CDR3 runs to 14 residues. V was cut by 4 bases and J by 8 bases, with 15 bases left in between. Germline values: CDR1 SGHDT, CDR2 YYEEEE. The CDR3 DNA is TGTGCCAGCAGCCAGGCCATCGCGGGGGAAAAACTGTTTTTT. Its translation is CASSQAIAGEKLFF.

The J gene is TRBJ2-1, the V gene TRBV11-2; 10 nucleotides agree with TRBD2. This CDR3 has 14 residues. The junction had 6 bases not matched to a gene; V was cut back by 4 bases and J by 9 bases. Germline V gene data show CDR1 as SGHAT and CDR2 as FQNNGV. The CDR3 sequence: CASSSSGRATEQFF. The CDR3 DNA is TGTGCCAGCAGCTCGAGCGGGAGGGCCACTGAGCAGTTCTTC.

The genes are TRBV11-2 and TRBJ1-4; the match to TRBD1 covers 9 bases. Germline CDR1 and CDR2: SGHAT and FQNNGV. The V segment lost 5 bases and the J segment 8 bases; nucleotides outside the gene matches: 12. CDR3 length: 16 residues. For the CDR3, the DNA is TGTGCCAGCAGCACCCCATACAGGGGGCTGGGGGAAAAACTGTTTTTT. This translates into CASSTPYRGLGEKLFF. Using reference TRBV11-2 and TRBJ1-4 for the parts outside the CDR3, the full variable domain is EAGVAQSPRYKIIEKRQSVAFWCNPISGHATLYWYQQILGQGPKLLIQFQNNGVVDDSQLPKDRFSAERLKGVDSTLKIQPAKLEDSAVYLCASSTPYRGLGEKLFFGSGTQLSVL.